The 23 T cell receptor beta chains below all came from one sample that was sequenced in a study of post-analysis software for immune sequencing data. Sequencing libraries made from TCR beta cDNA carried unique molecular identifiers. TCRdb reanalysed the PCR reads using MiXCR and keeps one entry per CDR3 protein. The profile covers 150,000 to 200,000 distinct CDR3 sequences, with 36% appearing a single time and under 30% taken by the ten largest. The source was blood, collected after autologous hematopoietic stem cell transplantation. The receptor set was obtained from a girl under 18 with multiple sclerosis.

As regards this clonotype: A read error may account for a junction end that differs from germline. This chain uses TRBV7-8 with TRBJ1-5; no clear D gene. The CDR3 length is 12 residues. CDR1 SGHVS and CDR2 FQNEAQ come from the germline V gene. The CDR3 DNA reads as TGTGTCAGCAGCCCAAAATCTCAGCCCCAGCATTTT. Encoded protein: CVSSPKSQPQHF. The whole variable domain, remainder taken from reference TRBV7-8 and TRBJ1-5, is GAGVSQSPRYKVAKRGQDVALRCDPISGHVSLFWYQQALGQGPEFLTYFQNEAQLDKSGLPSDRFFAERPEGSVSTLKIQRTQQEDSAVYLCVSSPKSQPQHFGDGTRLSIL.

The rearrangement uses TRBV28 and TRBJ2-7; D is ambiguous. With 3 bases removed from V and 6 bases from J, the gap between germline ends came to 15 bases. Germline V lookup: CDR1 MDHEN, CDR2 SYDVKM. CDR3 length: 14 amino acids. DNA of the CDR3: TGTGCCAGCAGTTTTTCGAGGCGGCCGGGCGAGCAGTACTTC. The encoded protein is CASSFSRRPGEQYF.

This chain links TRBV3-1 with TRBJ2-1, with 7 bases lining up with TRBD2. Germline CDR1 and CDR2: LGHDT and YNNKEL (reference sequence). This CDR3 comprises 15 residues. V lost 0 bases, J lost 5 bases, and 4 bases stayed unmatched. CDR3 sequence reads: CASSQDRLADNEQFF. The CDR3 DNA reads TGTGCCAGCAGCCAAGACCGTCTAGCGGACAATGAGCAGTTCTTC.

This clonotype has a handful of counts. The chain couples TRBV7-9 to TRBJ2-7, with 7 bases fitting TRBD2. CDR3 size: 15 residues. The germline V gene encodes CDR1 SEHNR and CDR2 FQNEAQ (reference sequence). V trimming: 4 bases; J trimming: 4 bases; junction bases outside the gene matches: 10. CDR3 amino acids: CASSSESAGKYEQYF. For the CDR3, the DNA is TGTGCCAGCAGCTCTGAGTCAGCGGGGAAATACGAGCAGTACTTC.

The chain employs TRBV6-2 or TRBV6-3 and TRBJ2-1; 14 nucleotides match TRBD2. This CDR3 region has 16 residues. CDR1 is MNHEY and CDR2 is SVGEGT in the germline V gene. Trimming cost V 6 bases and J 4 bases; bases outside gene matches: 5. The DNA of the CDR3 is TGTGCCAGCAGCTATGGACTAGCGGGAGGTTACAATGAGCAGTTCTTC. Protein sequence: CASSYGLAGGYNEQFF.

This clonotype has only a few counts. The chain is built from TRBV7-8 and TRBJ2-1; perhaps TRBD1 as D (5 bases). The CDR3 runs 15 residues. The germline V gene has CDR1 SGHVS and CDR2 FQNEAQ. V lost 5 bases and J lost 7, with 18 bases in between. For the CDR3, the DNA is TGTGCCAGCAGCACCGACCAGGGTGCGGTGAATGAGCAGTTCTTC. Translating it yields CASSTDQGAVNEQFF. Based on the CDR3 plus reference TRBV7-8 and TRBJ2-1, the full variable domain is GAGVSQSPRYKVAKRGQDVALRCDPISGHVSLFWYQQALGQGPEFLTYFQNEAQLDKSGLPSDRFFAERPEGSVSTLKIQRTQQEDSAVYLCASSTDQGAVNEQFFGPGTRLTVL.

The chain links TRBV27 to TRBJ2-7; D is unclear. The CDR3 is 13 amino acids. Germline lookup yields CDR1 MNHEY and CDR2 SMNVEV (reference sequence). Trimming took off 3 bases at V and 2 bases at J, with 8 bases between the two ends. Written as DNA, the CDR3 is TGTGCCAGCAGTTTCCCCGGAGCCTACGAGCAGTACTTC. It codes for CASSFPGAYEQYF.

This rearrangement joins TRBV13 to TRBJ2-7; D possibly corresponds to TRBD2 (7 bases). Trimming removed 1 base at V and 5 bases at J, with 15 bases between. This CDR3 has 15 residues. Germline loops: CDR1 PRHDT, CDR2 FYEKMQ (reference sequence). CDR3 DNA: TGTGCCAGCAGCTTAGATGGGGGGGCTATCGACGAGCAGTACTTC. Its translation: CASSLDGGAIDEQYF.

V gene TRBV24-1 combines with J gene TRBJ1-5; 7 bases are shared with TRBD1. Trimming took 2 bases from V and 0 from J; bases not matched to a gene: 3. In germline, CDR1 is KGHDR, CDR2 SFDVKD. The CDR3 covers 16 residues. The CDR3 nucleotides are TGTGCCACCAGTGATTCGACAGGGCCTAGCAATCAGCCCCAGCATTTT. Translated, it gives CATSDSTGPSNQPQHF.

This clonotype was seen only a few times. This rearrangement joins TRBV5-1 to TRBJ2-1; 9 bases agree with TRBD2. V shed 0 bases, J shed 12 bases, and the junction held 13 bases outside the gene matches. The CDR3 spans 16 residues. The germline V gene encodes CDR1 SGHRS and CDR2 YFSETQ. In nucleotides, the CDR3 is TGCGCCAGCAGCTTGGGGTCCGGGACTAGCCTGGATGGGCAGTTCTTC. Translation gives CASSLGSGTSLDGQFF.

The chain uses TRBV6-2 or TRBV6-3 and TRBJ2-4; 12 positions agree with TRBD2. With the DNA end fitting TRBJ2-7 better, the J assignment may be wrong. The CDR3 consists of 17 residues. The germline gives CDR1 MNHEY, CDR2 SVGEGT. CDR3 loop: CASSYEGTSGSLYEQYF. The CDR3 DNA reads TGTGCCAGCAGTTACGAGGGGACTAGCGGGTCCCTTTACGAGCAGTACTTC.

The table lists this clonotype with a few counts. The chain couples TRBV5-1 to TRBJ2-2, with 7 positions matching TRBD1. Trimming removed 3 bases from V and 1 base from J; junction bases left unmatched: 6. Germline V gene lookup returns CDR1 SGHRS and CDR2 YFSETQ. The CDR3 extends over 16 amino acids. The CDR3 loop is CASSSTNRGNTGELFF. As DNA, the CDR3 is TGCGCCAGCAGCTCAACAAACAGGGGGAACACCGGGGAGCTGTTTTTT.

This chain uses TRBV6-1 with TRBJ2-3; 7 positions agree with TRBD2. Germline-derived CDR1 and CDR2 are MNHNS and SASEGT. Trimming removed 10 bases from V and 3 bases from J; junction bases left unmatched: 16. This CDR3 is 16 amino acids long. CDR3 sequence (DNA): TGTGCCATAGGCCGAGGCGGCGGGAGTGGTACAGATACGCAGTATTTT. Translated, it gives CAIGRGGGSGTDTQYF.

This clonotype turned up a few times. This rearrangement joins TRBV2 to TRBJ2-3; perhaps TRBD2 as D (6 bases). The V gene lost 5 bases and the J gene lost 3 bases, with 15 bases spanning the gap. Germline V lookup: CDR1 SNHLY, CDR2 FYNNEI. This CDR3 region has 15 residues. The CDR3 sequence: CASSKRRGGTDTQYF. Here the CDR3 DNA reads TGTGCCAGCAGTAAACGGCGGGGCGGGACAGATACGCAGTATTTT.

With respect to this clonotype: It may be a read error: a sequence one base away is much more abundant. This chain connects TRBV29-1 to TRBJ2-1; 8 bases agree with TRBD2. The CDR3 extends over 15 amino acids. Germline CDR1 SQVTM, CDR2 ANQGSEA. V trimming: 0 bases; J trimming: 6 bases; junction bases outside the gene matches: 7. In DNA form, the CDR3 reads TGCAGCGTTGAAGAGTGCGGAGCGGGAGTCAATGAGCAGTTCTTC. Amino acids: CSVEECGAGVNEQFF.

The J gene is TRBJ1-4, the V gene TRBV9; D uncertain. The CDR3 consists of 15 residues. The V gene lost 0 bases and the J gene lost 8 bases, with 14 bases spanning the gap. Germline assignment: CDR1 SGDLS and CDR2 YYNGEE. The chain's CDR3 is CASSVAARANEKLFF. In DNA, the CDR3 is TGTGCCAGCAGCGTAGCCGCACGGGCGAACGAAAAACTGTTTTTT.

This chain connects TRBV7-9 to TRBJ1-1; 8 bases match TRBD1. The V segment lost 7 bases and the J segment 1 base; nucleotides outside the gene matches: 5. CDR3 length equals 14 residues. Per the germline V gene, CDR1 is SEHNR and CDR2 is FQNEAQ (reference sequence). For the CDR3, the DNA is TGTGCCAGCACCTGGGACAGGTGGAACACTGAAGCTTTCTTT. Its translation is CASTWDRWNTEAFF. The full variable domain, with the rest looked up from reference TRBV7-9 and TRBJ1-1, is DTGVSQNPRHKITKRGQNVTFRCDPISEHNRLYWYRQTLGQGPEFLTYFQNEAQLEKSRLLSDRFSAERPKGSFSTLEIQRTEQGDSAMYLCASTWDRWNTEAFFGQGTRLTVV.

A few counts support this clonotype. The chain has TRBV6-2 or TRBV6-3 and TRBJ1-2; 8 nucleotides line up with TRBD1. From germline, CDR1 is MNHEY and CDR2 SVGEGT. The CDR3 covers 10 residues. V trimming: 8 bases; J trimming: 11 bases; junction bases outside the gene matches: 4. Here the CDR3 DNA reads TGTGCCAGCCCGGGACAGGAATACACCTTC. Protein product: CASPGQEYTF.

This clonotype was detected only once. The chain couples TRBV20-1 to TRBJ2-1; D is uncertain. The CDR3 extends over 12 amino acids. The V and J ends lost 2 bases and 7 bases respectively, with 9 bases between them. CDR1 is DFQATT, CDR2 SNEGSKA, per germline (reference sequence). This chain's CDR3 is CSARQARNEQFF. DNA for the CDR3: TGCAGTGCTAGACAGGCAAGAAATGAGCAGTTCTTC.

This chain uses TRBV28 with TRBJ1-3; tentative D call: TRBD1 (6 bases). The germline V gene encodes CDR1 MDHEN and CDR2 SYDVKM. This CDR3 has 14 amino acids. The V end was cut by 3 bases, the J end by 4 bases, with 10 bases between. The CDR3 region has the DNA TGTGCCAGCAGTTTTGGGGGGCCCGGAAACACCATATATTTT. Translating it yields CASSFGGPGNTIYF.

Ten or more counts support this clonotype. The V and J genes are TRBV10-3 and TRBJ2-5; D perhaps matches TRBD2 (5 bases). V shed 8 bases and J shed 4 bases, with 11 bases lying between them. Germline V CDR1 and CDR2: ENHRY, SYGVKD. The CDR3 spans 12 residues. The CDR3 region has the DNA TGTGCCATCGGCATCAGCGGAGAGACCCAGTACTTC. It is translated as CAIGISGETQYF.

The V call is TRBV11-3, the J call TRBJ2-5; the D gene could be TRBD1 or TRBD2 (5 bases each). V dropped 4 bases and J dropped 11 bases, with 20 bases sitting between them. Germline V lookup: CDR1 SGHNT, CDR2 YENEEA. CDR3 size: 14 residues. The CDR3: CASSSPLEGYEQYF. In DNA, the CDR3 is TGTGCCAGCAGCTCCCCCCTTGAGGGGTACGAACAGTACTTC. The full variable domain, rest sourced from reference TRBV11-3 and TRBJ2-5, is EAGVVQSPRYKIIEKKQPVAFWCNPISGHNTLYWYLQNLGQGPELLIRYENEEAVDDSQLPKDRFSAERLKGVDSTLKIQPAELGDSAVYLCASSSPLEGYEQYFGPGTRLLVL.

The CDR3 loop is CATSERTCYEQYF. In nucleotides, the CDR3 is TGTGCCACCAGTGAGCGGACATGCTACGAGCAGTACTTC. The chain has TRBV24-1 and TRBJ2-7; perhaps TRBD1 as D (5 bases). The CDR3 sequence is 13 residues long. The germline CDR1 and CDR2 sequences are KGHDR and SFDVKD. V lost 4 bases and J lost 3, with 9 bases in between.